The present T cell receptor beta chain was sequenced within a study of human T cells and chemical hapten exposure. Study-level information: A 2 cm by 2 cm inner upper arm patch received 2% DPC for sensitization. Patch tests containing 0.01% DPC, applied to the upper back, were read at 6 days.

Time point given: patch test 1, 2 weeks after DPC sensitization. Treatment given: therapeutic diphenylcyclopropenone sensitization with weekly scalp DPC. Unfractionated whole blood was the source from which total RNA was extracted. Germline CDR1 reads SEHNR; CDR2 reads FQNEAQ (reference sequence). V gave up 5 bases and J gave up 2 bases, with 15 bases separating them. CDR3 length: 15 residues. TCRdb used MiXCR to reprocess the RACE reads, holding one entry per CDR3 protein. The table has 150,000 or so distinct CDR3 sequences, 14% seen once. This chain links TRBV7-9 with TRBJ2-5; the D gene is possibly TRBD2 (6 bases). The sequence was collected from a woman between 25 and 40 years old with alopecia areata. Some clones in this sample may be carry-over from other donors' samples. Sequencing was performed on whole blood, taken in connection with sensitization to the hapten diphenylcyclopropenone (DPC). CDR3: CASSLMLGRQETQYF. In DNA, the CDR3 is TGTGCCAGCAGCCTTATGTTGGGGAGGCAAGAGACCCAGTACTTC.